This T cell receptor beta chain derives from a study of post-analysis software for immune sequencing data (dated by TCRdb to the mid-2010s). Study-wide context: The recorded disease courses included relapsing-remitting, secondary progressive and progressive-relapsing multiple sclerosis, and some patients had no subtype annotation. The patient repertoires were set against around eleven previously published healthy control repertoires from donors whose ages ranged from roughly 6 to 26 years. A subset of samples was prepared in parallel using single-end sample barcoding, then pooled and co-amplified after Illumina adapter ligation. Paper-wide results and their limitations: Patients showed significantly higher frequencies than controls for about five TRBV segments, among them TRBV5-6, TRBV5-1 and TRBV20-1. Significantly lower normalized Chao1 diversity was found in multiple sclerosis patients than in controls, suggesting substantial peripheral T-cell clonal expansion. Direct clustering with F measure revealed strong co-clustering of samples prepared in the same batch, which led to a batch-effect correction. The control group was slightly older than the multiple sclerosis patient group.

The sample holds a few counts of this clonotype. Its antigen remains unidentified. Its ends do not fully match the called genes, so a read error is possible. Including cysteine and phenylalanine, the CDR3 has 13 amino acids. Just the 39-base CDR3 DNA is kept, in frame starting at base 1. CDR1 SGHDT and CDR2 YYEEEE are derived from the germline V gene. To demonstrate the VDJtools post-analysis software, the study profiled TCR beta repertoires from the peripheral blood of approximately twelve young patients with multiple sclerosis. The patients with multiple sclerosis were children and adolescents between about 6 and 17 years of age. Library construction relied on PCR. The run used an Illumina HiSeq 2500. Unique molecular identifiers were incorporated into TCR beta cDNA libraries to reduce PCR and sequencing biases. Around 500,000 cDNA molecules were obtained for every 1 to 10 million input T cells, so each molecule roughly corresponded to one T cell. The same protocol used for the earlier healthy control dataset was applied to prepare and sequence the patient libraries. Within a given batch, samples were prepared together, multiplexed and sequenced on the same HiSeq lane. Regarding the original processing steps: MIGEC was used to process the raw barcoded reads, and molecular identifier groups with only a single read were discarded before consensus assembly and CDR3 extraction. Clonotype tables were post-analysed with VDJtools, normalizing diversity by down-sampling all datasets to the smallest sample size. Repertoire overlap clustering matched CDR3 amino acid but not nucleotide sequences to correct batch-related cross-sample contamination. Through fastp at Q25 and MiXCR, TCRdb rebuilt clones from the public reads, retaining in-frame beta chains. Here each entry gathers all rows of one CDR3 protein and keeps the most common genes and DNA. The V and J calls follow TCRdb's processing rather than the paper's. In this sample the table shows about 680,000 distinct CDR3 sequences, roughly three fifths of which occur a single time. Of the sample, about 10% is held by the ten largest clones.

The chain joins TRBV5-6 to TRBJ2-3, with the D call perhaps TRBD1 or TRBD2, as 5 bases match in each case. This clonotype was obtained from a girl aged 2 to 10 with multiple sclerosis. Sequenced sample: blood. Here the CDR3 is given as CTSSLGPADTQYF. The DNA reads TGTACCAGCAGCTTGGGACCGGCAGATACGCAGTATTTT.